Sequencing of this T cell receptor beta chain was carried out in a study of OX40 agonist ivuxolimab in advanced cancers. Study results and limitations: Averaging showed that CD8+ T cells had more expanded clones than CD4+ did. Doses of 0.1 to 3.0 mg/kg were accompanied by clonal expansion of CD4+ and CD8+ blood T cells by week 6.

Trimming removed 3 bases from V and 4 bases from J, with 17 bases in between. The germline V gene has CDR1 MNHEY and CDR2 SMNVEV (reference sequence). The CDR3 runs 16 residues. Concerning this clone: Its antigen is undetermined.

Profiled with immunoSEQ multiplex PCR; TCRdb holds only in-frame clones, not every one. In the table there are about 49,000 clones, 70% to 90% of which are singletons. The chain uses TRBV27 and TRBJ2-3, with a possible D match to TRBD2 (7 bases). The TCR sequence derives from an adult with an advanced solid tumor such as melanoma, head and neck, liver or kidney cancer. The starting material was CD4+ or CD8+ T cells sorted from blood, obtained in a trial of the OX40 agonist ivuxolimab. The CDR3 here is CASSFGPGGGSDTQYF. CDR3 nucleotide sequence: TGTGCCAGCAGTTTCGGCCCGGGGGGCGGCTCAGATACGCAGTATTTT.